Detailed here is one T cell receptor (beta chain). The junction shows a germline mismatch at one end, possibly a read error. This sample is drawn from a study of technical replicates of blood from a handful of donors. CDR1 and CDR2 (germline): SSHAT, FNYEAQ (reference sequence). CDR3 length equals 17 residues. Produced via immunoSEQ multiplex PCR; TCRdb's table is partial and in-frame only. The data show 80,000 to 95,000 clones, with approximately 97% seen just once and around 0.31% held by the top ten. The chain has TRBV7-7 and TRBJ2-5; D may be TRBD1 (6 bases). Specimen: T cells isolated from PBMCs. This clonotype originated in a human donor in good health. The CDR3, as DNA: TGTGCTAGCAGCGTAGAAGGCGGCAGGGGTTACCAAGAGACCCAGTACTTC. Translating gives CASSVEGGRGYQETQYF.